This entry lists 26 T cell receptor beta chains sequenced from one sample in a study of cytomegalovirus exposure and HLA in healthy donors. PCR used 60 Vbeta primers and 13 Jbeta primers. The data were produced by immunoSEQ multiplex PCR, yet TCRdb's version contains in-frame clones alone and is incomplete. The listing records about 200,000 clones. Sequenced material: PBMCs. The source is a girl aged 2-10 years in good health and CMV-seropositive.

The V call is TRBV4-2, the J call TRBJ2-5; TRBD2 is a possible D gene (6 bases). Gene TRBJ2-7 matches the end of the DNA better, so the J call may be wrong. Germline CDR1 LGHNA, CDR2 YNFKEQ. This CDR3 region has 16 residues. CDR3 coding DNA: TGTGCCAGCAGCCAAGAAATGGGGGGAAGGGGCTACGAGCAGTACTTC. It yields the protein CASSQEMGGRGYEQYF.

J is TRBJ2-7 and V is TRBV5-4; 8 nucleotides line up with TRBD2. Germline lookup yields CDR1 SGHNT and CDR2 YYREEE (reference sequence). The CDR3 length is 15 residues. Germline trimming cut 2 bases from V and 2 bases from J; bases unmatched to any gene: 6. CDR3 residues: CASSLPGREAYEQYF. CDR3 DNA: TGTGCCAGCAGCTTACCGGGGCGGGAGGCCTACGAGCAGTACTTC.

This chain connects TRBV2 to TRBJ2-5, with TRBD2 identical over 13 bases. The CDR3 consists of 17 residues. V gave up 6 bases and J gave up 5 bases; unmatched junction bases: 12. CDR1 and CDR2 from the germline V gene are SNHLY and FYNNEI. The CDR3 loop reads CASRWGLAGIQAETQYF. Written as DNA, the CDR3 is TGTGCCAGCAGGTGGGGACTAGCGGGAATACAAGCCGAGACCCAGTACTTC.

The V call is TRBV7-9, the J call TRBJ2-1; TRBD2 agrees at 9 bases. CDR3 length: 15 residues. V trimming: 5 bases; J trimming: 7 bases; junction bases outside the gene matches: 9. Germline lookup yields CDR1 SEHNR and CDR2 FQNEAQ (reference sequence). In nucleotides, the CDR3 is TGTGCCAGCAGCCCACTAGCGGGTCTTCGGAATGAGCAGTTCTTC. Translation gives CASSPLAGLRNEQFF.

This sequence joins TRBV13 and TRBJ1-6, with 7 nucleotides matching TRBD1. The germline gives CDR1 PRHDT, CDR2 FYEKMQ (reference sequence). The CDR3 length is 17 residues. Unmatched junction bases numbered 12, after V lost 2 bases and J lost 8 bases. The CDR3 sequence: CASSLWPPGGGDSPLHF. The CDR3 region has the DNA TGTGCCAGCAGCTTATGGCCCCCAGGGGGTGGAGATTCACCCCTCCACTTT.

V gene TRBV19 combines with J gene TRBJ1-5; the D gene is possibly TRBD1 (6 bases). This CDR3 has 15 amino acids. Germline loops: CDR1 LNHDA, CDR2 SQIVND (reference sequence). V lost 3 bases and J 12 bases, leaving 21 bases between the germline ends. The chain's CDR3 is CASSISGATPGGQHF. The CDR3 DNA sequence: TGTGCCAGTAGTATTTCAGGGGCGACCCCGGGTGGCCAGCATTTT.

As concerns this clone: A junction end diverges from the germline sequence, so it may reflect a read error. Different DNA sequences within this sample yield the same CDR3. V usage is TRBV28 and J usage is TRBJ1-1, with no clear D. The CDR3 contains 18 residues. Germline V gives CDR1 MDHEN, CDR2 SYDVKM. The CDR3 protein is CASSLGTRRGRMNTEAFF. In nucleotides, the CDR3 is TGTGCCAGCAGTTTAGGAACTCGGCGGGGTCGCATGAACACTGAGGCTTTCTTT.

The chain joins TRBV19 to TRBJ2-3; maybe TRBD1 (6 bases). Trimming cost V 10 bases and J 1 base, with 15 bases left between them. The CDR3 has 14 residues. Germline V gives CDR1 LNHDA, CDR2 SQIVND (reference sequence). The CDR3 loop is CATSPRTGTDTQYF. The CDR3, as DNA: TGTGCCACCTCTCCCCGGACAGGCACAGATACGCAGTATTTT.

The chain links TRBV7-9 to TRBJ2-7; tentatively, D is TRBD1 (6 bases). There are 15 residues in the CDR3. Germline CDR1 and CDR2: SEHNR and FQNEAQ (reference sequence). Trimming removed 3 bases at V and 0 bases at J, with 12 bases between. CDR3 sequence reads: CASSLVLQGSYEQYF. The CDR3 DNA reads as TGTGCCAGCAGCTTGGTCCTACAGGGCTCCTACGAGCAGTACTTC.

The chain has TRBV19 and TRBJ2-7; a possible D gene is TRBD2 (6 bases). The CDR3 loop spans 15 amino acids. V was shortened by 0 bases and J by 4 bases, with 13 bases between the two germline ends. Germline V lookup: CDR1 LNHDA, CDR2 SQIVND (reference sequence). The CDR3 sequence: CASSIDLGRGYEQYF. CDR3 sequence (DNA): TGTGCCAGTAGTATAGATCTCGGGAGAGGTTACGAGCAGTACTTC.

The CDR3 DNA sequence: TGTGCCAGCAGCCGATACCCCAGGGTCAAGGACGACGAAAAACTGTTTTTT. Its protein product is CASSRYPRVKDDEKLFF. The J gene is TRBJ1-4, the V gene TRBV5-6; D is possibly TRBD1 (5 bases). This CDR3 has 17 amino acids. Trimming pared 4 bases from V and 8 bases from J, leaving 24 bases between. Germline lookup yields CDR1 SGHDT and CDR2 YYEEEE.

The chain links TRBV14 to TRBJ2-3, with D unresolved. CDR1 is SGHDN and CDR2 is FVKESK in the germline V gene. CDR3 size: 15 residues. V shed 2 bases and J shed 0 bases, with 9 bases lying between them. The CDR3 here is CASSQLAASTDTQYF. The CDR3 DNA reads TGTGCCAGCAGCCAATTGGCGGCTAGCACAGATACGCAGTATTTT.

The chain employs TRBV7-2 and TRBJ1-1, with a weak D call TRBD1 (5 bases). V was pared by 2 bases and J by 0 bases, with 7 bases between. Germline V gene lookup returns CDR1 SGHTA and CDR2 FQGNSA. The CDR3 is 14 residues long. In DNA, the CDR3 is TGTGCCAGCAGCTTAAACAGGATGAACACTGAAGCTTTCTTT. Its protein product is CASSLNRMNTEAFF.

The chain is built from TRBV7-9 and TRBJ2-5, with TRBD2 identical over 11 bases. Germline V gives CDR1 SEHNR, CDR2 FQNEAQ (reference sequence). There are 15 residues in the CDR3. V shed 4 bases, J shed 5 bases, and the junction held 6 bases outside the gene matches. The CDR3 sequence is CASSYTSGSYETQYF. CDR3 DNA: TGTGCCAGCAGCTATACTAGCGGGAGTTATGAGACCCAGTACTTC.

The chain couples TRBV10-1 to TRBJ2-1; 9 bases map to TRBD2. The CDR3 sequence is 15 residues long. With 7 bases clipped from V and 2 bases from J, the junction kept 6 bases outside the gene matches. The germline V gene encodes CDR1 WNHNN and CDR2 SYGVQD (reference sequence). The CDR3 protein is CASNQAGGPYNEQFF. The DNA of the CDR3 is TGCGCCAGCAACCAAGCGGGAGGACCCTACAATGAGCAGTTCTTC.

This chain connects TRBV29-1 to TRBJ1-3; D gene unclear. Deletions cut 7 bases from V and 4 bases from J, with 11 bases between. CDR3 length: 12 amino acids. Germline values: CDR1 SQVTM, CDR2 ANQGSEA. CDR3 residues: CSGRGLGNTIYF. CDR3 DNA: TGCAGCGGCCGAGGCTTGGGAAACACCATATATTTT.

The CDR3 is CASSVGQGIAKNIQYF. The CDR3 coding sequence is TGTGCCAGCAGCGTGGGGCAGGGGATAGCCAAAAACATTCAGTACTTC. J is TRBJ2-4 and V is TRBV9; possible D gene TRBD1, 6 bases. The CDR3 runs 16 residues. Trimming shortened V by 2 bases and J by 0 bases, and 12 bases separated the two germline ends. The germline CDR1 and CDR2 sequences are SGDLS and YYNGEE. The variable domain in full, completed from reference TRBV9 and TRBJ2-4, reads DSGVTQTPKHLITATGQRVTLRCSPRSGDLSVYWYQQSLDQGLQFLIQYYNGEERAKGNILERFSAQQFPDLHSELNLSSLELGDSALYFCASSVGQGIAKNIQYFGAGTRLSVL.

The chain couples TRBV11-2 to TRBJ2-2, with 11 bases aligning to TRBD2. CDR3 length equals 13 residues. The junction had 5 bases not matched to a gene; V was cut back by 11 bases and J by 6 bases. The germline gives CDR1 SGHAT, CDR2 FQNNGV. The DNA of the CDR3 is TGTGCCTCCGGGACTAGCGGCGCCGGGGAGCTGTTTTTT. Its protein is CASGTSGAGELFF.

The gene calls are TRBV19 and TRBJ2-1; TRBD2 might be the D (6 bases). V was clipped by 1 base and J by 0 bases, with 7 bases between them. The CDR3 length is 15 residues. Germline loops: CDR1 LNHDA, CDR2 SQIVND (reference sequence). CDR3 sequence reads: CASSIGGNSYNEQFF. CDR3 coding DNA: TGTGCCAGTAGTATAGGCGGGAACTCCTACAATGAGCAGTTCTTC.

This rearrangement joins TRBV19 to TRBJ1-4; TRBD1 is a possible D gene (6 bases). Trimming cost V 3 bases and J 4 bases, with 9 bases left between them. CDR1 and CDR2 from the germline V gene are LNHDA and SQIVND (reference sequence). CDR3 size: 14 residues. DNA for the CDR3: TGTGCCAGTAGTATCGGACAGAGTAATGAAAAACTGTTTTTT. Its protein product is CASSIGQSNEKLFF.

A remark on this clone: A read error may account for a junction end that differs from germline. The gene calls are TRBV7-7 and TRBJ1-4; TRBD1 agrees at 7 bases. Germline CDR1 and CDR2: SSHAT and FNYEAQ (reference sequence). The CDR3 is 13 residues long. The CDR3 sequence is CASSVDRDGKLFF. The CDR3 nucleotides are TGTGCTAGCAGCGTCGACAGGGACGGAAAACTGTTTTTT.

This sequence joins TRBV27 and TRBJ2-5; D not certain. The germline V gene encodes CDR1 MNHEY and CDR2 SMNVEV (reference sequence). V was cut by 0 bases and J by 2 bases, with 4 bases left in between. This CDR3 contains 13 residues. The CDR3 region has the DNA TGTGCCAGCAGTTTATCGGCTCAAGAGACCCAGTACTTC. Protein: CASSLSAQETQYF.

The chain recombines TRBV18 with TRBJ2-3; D gene uncertain. The CDR3 loop spans 14 amino acids. Germline assignment: CDR1 KGHSH and CDR2 LQKENI. Trimming pared 3 bases from V and 4 bases from J, leaving 11 bases between. CDR3 DNA: TGTGCCAGCTCACCGTATGGTGGAGCAGATACGCAGTATTTT. Its translation: CASSPYGGADTQYF.

The chain couples TRBV28 to TRBJ2-3, with TRBD2 matching over 7 bases. Germline V CDR1 and CDR2: MDHEN, SYDVKM. This CDR3 is 15 amino acids long. Unmatched junction bases numbered 10, after V lost 5 bases and J lost 5 bases. CDR3: CASSETSSSGDTQYF. The CDR3 DNA is TGTGCCAGCAGTGAGACTAGCTCTAGTGGAGATACGCAGTATTTT.

This chain uses TRBV28 with TRBJ1-1; D gene unclear. In germline, CDR1 is MDHEN, CDR2 SYDVKM. This CDR3 is 13 amino acids long. V was pared by 1 base and J by 4 bases, with 7 bases between. DNA of the CDR3: TGTGCCAGCAGTTTATCTAACCCCACTGAAGCTTTCTTT. Amino acid sequence: CASSLSNPTEAFF.

The genes are TRBV7-2 and TRBJ2-7; TRBD2 agrees at 9 bases. Germline lookup yields CDR1 SGHTA and CDR2 FQGNSA. Losses at the gene ends were 4 bases for V and 3 bases for J; bases not matched to a gene: 4. This CDR3 comprises 14 residues. CDR3 DNA sequence: TGTGCCAGCAGCTCATCTAGCGGGGTCTACGAGCAGTACTTC. Amino acid sequence: CASSSSSGVYEQYF.